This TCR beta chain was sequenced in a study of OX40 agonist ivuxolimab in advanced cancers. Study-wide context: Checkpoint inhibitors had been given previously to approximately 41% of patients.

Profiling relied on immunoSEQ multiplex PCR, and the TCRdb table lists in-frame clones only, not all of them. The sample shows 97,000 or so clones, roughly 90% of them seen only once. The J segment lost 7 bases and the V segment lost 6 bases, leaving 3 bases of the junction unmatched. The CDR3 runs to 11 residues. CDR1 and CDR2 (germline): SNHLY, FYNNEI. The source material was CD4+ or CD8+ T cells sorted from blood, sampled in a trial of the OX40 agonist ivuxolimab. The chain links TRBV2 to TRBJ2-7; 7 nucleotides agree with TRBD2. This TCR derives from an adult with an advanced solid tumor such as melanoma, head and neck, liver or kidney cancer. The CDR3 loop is CASRLAWEQYF. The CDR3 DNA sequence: TGTGCCAGCAGACTAGCGTGGGAGCAGTACTTC.